The sequence of this T cell receptor beta chain was determined in a study of siplizumab effects on memory and regulatory T cells. Study conclusions and caveats: Proliferating Tregs from siplizumab cultures lacked functional confirmation of suppression. Treg origin accounted for an average of roughly 64% of mappable alloreactive CD4+ clones with siplizumab and roughly 25% in controls. Under siplizumab, alloreactive sequences traced to unstimulated CD4+ memory cells were significantly reduced.

As for this clone: The antigen is not known.

Sequencing used immunoSEQ multiplex PCR; TCRdb keeps in-frame clones, though not all of them. Seen here are 100,000 to 110,000 clones, about 95% observed once, and the top ten hold 1% to 1.5%. Input material: non-Treg CD4+ T cells sorted from blood. The source is a human donor in good health.

Here the CDR3 reads CASSRFPRLAENTGELFF. The CDR3 nucleotides are TGTGCCAGCAGTCGTTTTCCCAGACTAGCGGAGAACACCGGGGAGCTGTTTTTT. This chain joins TRBV11-2 and TRBJ2-2; 9 bases line up with TRBD2. J lost 1 base, V lost 6 bases, and 12 bases had no gene match. The CDR3 runs 18 residues. Germline V gene data show CDR1 as SGHAT and CDR2 as FQNNGV.